Here is one T cell receptor beta chain with its context. This entry is derived from a study of shared clonotypes between healthy human individuals. There are 14 residues in the CDR3. The V end lost 0 bases, the J end lost 4 bases, and 10 bases lay between the germline ends. Germline V gives CDR1 SGHDT, CDR2 YYEEEE. Measured with immunoSEQ multiplex PCR; TCRdb has only the in-frame clones, and not every one. The table shows approximately 2.5 million clones, with approximately 93% occurring only once. The receptor's source is a man in his late teens or twenties in good health. Some clones in this sample may be carry-over from other donors' samples. The material sequenced was naive CD4+ T cells from PBMCs. Subset here: CD45RA+ positively selected. The J gene is TRBJ1-2, the V gene TRBV5-6; D is ambiguous. The CDR3 region has the DNA TGTGCCAGCAGCTTGGGGGTACTTTCCTATGGCTACACCTTC. Encoded protein: CASSLGVLSYGYTF. The full variable domain, with the rest looked up from reference TRBV5-6 and TRBJ1-2, is DAGVTQSPTHLIKTRGQQVTLRCSPKSGHDTVSWYQQALGQGPQFIFQYYEEEERQRGNFPDRFSGHQFPNYSSELNVNALLLGDSALYLCASSLGVLSYGYTFGSGTRLTVV.